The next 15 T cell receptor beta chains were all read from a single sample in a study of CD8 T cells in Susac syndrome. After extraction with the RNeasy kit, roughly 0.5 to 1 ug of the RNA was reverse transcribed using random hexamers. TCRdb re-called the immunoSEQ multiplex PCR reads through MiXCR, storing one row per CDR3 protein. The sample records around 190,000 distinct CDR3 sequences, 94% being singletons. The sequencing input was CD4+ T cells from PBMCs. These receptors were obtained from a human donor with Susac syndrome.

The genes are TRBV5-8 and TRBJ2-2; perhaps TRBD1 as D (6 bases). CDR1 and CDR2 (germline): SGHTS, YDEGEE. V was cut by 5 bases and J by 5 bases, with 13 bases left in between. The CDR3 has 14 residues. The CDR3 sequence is CASRTGYETGELFF. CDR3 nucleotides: TGTGCCAGCAGAACAGGGTATGAGACCGGGGAGCTGTTTTTT.

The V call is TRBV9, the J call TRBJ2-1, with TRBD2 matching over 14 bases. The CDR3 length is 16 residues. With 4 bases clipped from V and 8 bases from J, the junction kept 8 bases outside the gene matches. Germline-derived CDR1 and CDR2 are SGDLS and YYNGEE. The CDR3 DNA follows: TGTGCCAGCAGCCCCCGACTAGCGGGGGGGCTGTATGAGCAGTTCTTC. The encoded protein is CASSPRLAGGLYEQFF.

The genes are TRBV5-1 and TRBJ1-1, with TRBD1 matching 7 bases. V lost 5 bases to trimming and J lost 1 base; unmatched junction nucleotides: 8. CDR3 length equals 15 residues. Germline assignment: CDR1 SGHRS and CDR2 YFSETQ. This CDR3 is CASRHRDSGNTEAFF. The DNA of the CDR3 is TGCGCCAGCAGGCACCGGGACAGCGGGAACACTGAAGCTTTCTTT.

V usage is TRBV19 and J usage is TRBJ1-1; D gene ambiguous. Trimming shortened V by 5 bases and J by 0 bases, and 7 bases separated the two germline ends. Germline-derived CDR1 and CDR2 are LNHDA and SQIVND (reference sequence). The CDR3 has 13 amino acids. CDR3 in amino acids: CASSVTVNTEAFF. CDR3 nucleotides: TGTGCCAGTAGTGTAACAGTGAACACTGAAGCTTTCTTT.

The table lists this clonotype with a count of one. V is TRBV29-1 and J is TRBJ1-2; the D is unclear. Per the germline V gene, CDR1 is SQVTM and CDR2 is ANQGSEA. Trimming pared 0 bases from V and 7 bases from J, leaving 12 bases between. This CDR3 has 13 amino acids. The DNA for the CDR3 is TGCAGCGTTGAAGATGACCGGTCGAGTGGCTACACCTTC. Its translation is CSVEDDRSSGYTF.

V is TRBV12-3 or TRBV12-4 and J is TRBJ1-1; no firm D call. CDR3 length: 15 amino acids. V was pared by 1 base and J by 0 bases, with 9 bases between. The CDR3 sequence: CASSLDGQMNTEAFF. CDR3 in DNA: TGTGCCAGCAGTTTAGATGGCCAAATGAACACTGAAGCTTTCTTT.

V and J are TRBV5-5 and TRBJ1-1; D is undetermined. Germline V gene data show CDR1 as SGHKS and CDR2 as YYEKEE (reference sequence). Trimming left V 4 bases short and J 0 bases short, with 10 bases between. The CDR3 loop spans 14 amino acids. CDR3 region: CASSGGWLNTEAFF. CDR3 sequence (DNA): TGTGCCAGCAGCGGAGGGTGGTTGAACACTGAAGCTTTCTTT.

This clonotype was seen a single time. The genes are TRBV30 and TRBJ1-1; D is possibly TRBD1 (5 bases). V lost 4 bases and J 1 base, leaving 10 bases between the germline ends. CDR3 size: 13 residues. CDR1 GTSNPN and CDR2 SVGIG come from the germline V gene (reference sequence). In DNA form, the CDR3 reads TGTGCCTGGAACGGGGGACGGAACACTGAAGCTTTCTTT. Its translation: CAWNGGRNTEAFF. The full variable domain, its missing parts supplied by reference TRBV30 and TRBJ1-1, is SQTIHQWPATLVQPVGSPLSLECTVEGTSNPNLYWYRQAAGRGLQLLFYSVGIGQISSEVPQNLSASRPQDRQFILSSKKLLLSDSGFYLCAWNGGRNTEAFFGQGTRLTVV.

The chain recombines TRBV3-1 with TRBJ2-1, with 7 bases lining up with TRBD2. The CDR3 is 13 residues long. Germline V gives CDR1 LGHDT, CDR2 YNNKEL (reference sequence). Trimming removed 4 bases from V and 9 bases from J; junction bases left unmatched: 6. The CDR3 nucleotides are TGTGCCAGCAGCCGAAGGACTAGTCTTGAGCAGTTCTTC. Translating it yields CASSRRTSLEQFF.

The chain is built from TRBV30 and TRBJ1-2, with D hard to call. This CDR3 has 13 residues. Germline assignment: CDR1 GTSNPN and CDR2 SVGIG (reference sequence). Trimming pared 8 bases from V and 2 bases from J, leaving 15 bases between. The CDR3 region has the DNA TGTGCCACCGGACGGTCGATCAACTATGGCTACACCTTC. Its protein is CATGRSINYGYTF. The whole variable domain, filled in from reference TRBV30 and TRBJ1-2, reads SQTIHQWPATLVQPVGSPLSLECTVEGTSNPNLYWYRQAAGRGLQLLFYSVGIGQISSEVPQNLSASRPQDRQFILSSKKLLLSDSGFYLCATGRSINYGYTFGSGTRLTVV.

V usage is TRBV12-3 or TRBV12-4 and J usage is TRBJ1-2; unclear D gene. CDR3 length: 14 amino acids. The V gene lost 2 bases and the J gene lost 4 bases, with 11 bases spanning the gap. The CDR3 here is CASSLTLLGYGYTF. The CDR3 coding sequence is TGTGCCAGCAGTTTAACCCTCTTGGGCTATGGCTACACCTTC.

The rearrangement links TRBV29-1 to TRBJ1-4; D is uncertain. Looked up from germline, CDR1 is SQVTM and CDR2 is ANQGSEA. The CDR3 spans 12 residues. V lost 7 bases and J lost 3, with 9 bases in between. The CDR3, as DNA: TGCAGCGCGCGAGAGTCTAATGAAAAACTGTTTTTT. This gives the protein CSARESNEKLFF.

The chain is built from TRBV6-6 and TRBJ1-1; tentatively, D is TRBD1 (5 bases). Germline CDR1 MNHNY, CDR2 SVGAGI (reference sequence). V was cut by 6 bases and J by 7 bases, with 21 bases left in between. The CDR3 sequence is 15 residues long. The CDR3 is CASRAKGFLSYEAFF. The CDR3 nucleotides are TGTGCCAGCAGGGCGAAGGGGTTTCTCTCATATGAAGCTTTCTTT.

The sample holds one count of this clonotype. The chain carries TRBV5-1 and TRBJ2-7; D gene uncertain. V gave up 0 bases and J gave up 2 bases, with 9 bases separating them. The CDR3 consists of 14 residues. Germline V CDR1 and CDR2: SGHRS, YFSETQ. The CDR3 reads CASSLEGLPYEQYF. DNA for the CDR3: TGCGCCAGCAGCTTGGAAGGGCTCCCCTACGAGCAGTACTTC.

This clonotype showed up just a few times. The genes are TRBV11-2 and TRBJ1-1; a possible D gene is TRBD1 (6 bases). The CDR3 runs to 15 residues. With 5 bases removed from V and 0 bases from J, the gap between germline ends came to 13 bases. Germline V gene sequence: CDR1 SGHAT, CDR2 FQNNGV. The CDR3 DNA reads TGTGCCAGCAGCCAACAGGGTAGGGTGAACACTGAAGCTTTCTTT. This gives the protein CASSQQGRVNTEAFF.